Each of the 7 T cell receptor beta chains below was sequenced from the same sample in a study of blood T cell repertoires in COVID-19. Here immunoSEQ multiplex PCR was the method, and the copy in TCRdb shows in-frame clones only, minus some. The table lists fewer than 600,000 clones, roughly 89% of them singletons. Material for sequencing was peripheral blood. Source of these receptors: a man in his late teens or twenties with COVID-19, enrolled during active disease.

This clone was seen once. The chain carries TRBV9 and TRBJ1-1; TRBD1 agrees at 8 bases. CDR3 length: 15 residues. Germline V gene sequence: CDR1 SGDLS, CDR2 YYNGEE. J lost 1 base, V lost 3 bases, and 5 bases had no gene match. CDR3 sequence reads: CASSEEQGENTEAFF. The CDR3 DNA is TGTGCCAGCAGCGAGGAACAGGGGGAGAACACTGAAGCTTTCTTT.

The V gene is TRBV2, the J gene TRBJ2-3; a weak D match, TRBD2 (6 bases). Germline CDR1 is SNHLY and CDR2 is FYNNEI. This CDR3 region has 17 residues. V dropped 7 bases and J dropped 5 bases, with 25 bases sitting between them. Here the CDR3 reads CASMNRAGRDFKDTQYF. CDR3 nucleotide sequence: TGTGCCAGCATGAACCGCGCCGGACGGGACTTTAAAGATACGCAGTATTTT.

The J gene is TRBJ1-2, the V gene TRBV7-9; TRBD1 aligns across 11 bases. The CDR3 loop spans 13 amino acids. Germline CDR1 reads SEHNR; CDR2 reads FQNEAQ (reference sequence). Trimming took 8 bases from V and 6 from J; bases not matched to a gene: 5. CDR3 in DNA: TGTGCCAGCGGAACGGGACAGGGGGATGGCTACACCTTC. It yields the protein CASGTGQGDGYTF.

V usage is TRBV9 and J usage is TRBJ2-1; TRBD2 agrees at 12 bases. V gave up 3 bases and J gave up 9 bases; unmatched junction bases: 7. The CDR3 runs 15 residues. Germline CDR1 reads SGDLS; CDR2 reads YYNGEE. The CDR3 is CASSASSGRVLEQFF. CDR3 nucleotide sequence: TGTGCCAGCAGCGCCTCTAGCGGGAGGGTCCTTGAGCAGTTCTTC.

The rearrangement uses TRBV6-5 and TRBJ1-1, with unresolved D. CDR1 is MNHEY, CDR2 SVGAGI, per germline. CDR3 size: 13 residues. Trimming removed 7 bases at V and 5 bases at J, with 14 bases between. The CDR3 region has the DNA TGTGCCAGCACCACGGGCCGGAGGACTGAAGCTTTCTTT. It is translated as CASTTGRRTEAFF.

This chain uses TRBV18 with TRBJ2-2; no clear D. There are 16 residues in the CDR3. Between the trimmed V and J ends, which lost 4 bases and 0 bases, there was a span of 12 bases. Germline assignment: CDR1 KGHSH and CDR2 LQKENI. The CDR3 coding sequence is TGTGCCAGCTCACAAGGCCAGGCATCGAACACCGGGGAGCTGTTTTTT. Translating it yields CASSQGQASNTGELFF.

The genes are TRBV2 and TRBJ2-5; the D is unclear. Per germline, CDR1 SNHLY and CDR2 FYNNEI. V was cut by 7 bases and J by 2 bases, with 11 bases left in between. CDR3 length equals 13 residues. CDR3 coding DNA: TGTGCCAGCAAAATGGCGGAACAAGAGACCCAGTACTTC. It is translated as CASKMAEQETQYF.